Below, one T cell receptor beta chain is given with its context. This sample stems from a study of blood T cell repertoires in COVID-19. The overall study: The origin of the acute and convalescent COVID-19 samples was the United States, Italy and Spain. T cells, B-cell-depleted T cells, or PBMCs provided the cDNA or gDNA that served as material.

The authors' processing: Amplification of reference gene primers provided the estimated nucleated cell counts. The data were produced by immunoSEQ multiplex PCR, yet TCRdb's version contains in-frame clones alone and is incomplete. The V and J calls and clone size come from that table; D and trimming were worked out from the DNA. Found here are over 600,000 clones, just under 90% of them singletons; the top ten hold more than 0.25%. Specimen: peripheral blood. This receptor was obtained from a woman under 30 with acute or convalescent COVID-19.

CDR3 sequence reads: CAIRDRGYGYTF. The CDR3 region has the DNA TGTGCCATTCGGGACAGGGGGTATGGCTACACCTTC. The chain employs TRBV10-3 and TRBJ1-2; TRBD1 agrees at 11 bases. The CDR3 is 12 residues long. With V trimmed by 9 bases and J by 5 bases, 2 bases remained unmatched. CDR1 is ENHRY and CDR2 is SYGVKD in the germline V gene.